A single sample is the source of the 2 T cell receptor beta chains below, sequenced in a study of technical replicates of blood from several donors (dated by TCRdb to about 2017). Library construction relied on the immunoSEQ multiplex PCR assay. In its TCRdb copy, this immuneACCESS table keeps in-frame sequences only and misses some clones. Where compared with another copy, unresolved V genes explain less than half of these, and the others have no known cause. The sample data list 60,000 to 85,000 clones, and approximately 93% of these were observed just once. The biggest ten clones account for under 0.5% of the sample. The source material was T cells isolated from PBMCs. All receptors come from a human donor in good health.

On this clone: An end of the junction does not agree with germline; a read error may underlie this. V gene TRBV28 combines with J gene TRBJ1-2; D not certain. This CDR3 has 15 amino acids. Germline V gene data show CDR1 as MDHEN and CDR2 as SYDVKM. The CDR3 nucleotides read TGTGCCAGCTGTTTCGCCCCAGATACTAACTATGGCTACACCTTC. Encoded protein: CASCFAPDTNYGYTF.

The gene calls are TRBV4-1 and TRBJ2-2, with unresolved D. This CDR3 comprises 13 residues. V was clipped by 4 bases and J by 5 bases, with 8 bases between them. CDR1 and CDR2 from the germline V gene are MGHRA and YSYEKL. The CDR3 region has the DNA TGCGCCAGCAGCCCGAGCGTGACCGGGGAGCTGTTTTTT. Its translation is CASSPSVTGELFF.